A selection of T cell receptor beta chains follows, all from one sample in a study of a mutant IDH1 vaccine in newly diagnosed glioma. The method was immunoSEQ multiplex PCR; TCRdb's version includes in-frame clones alone and lacks a portion of them. The data contain about 42,000 clones, approximately 80% of them seen just once; the ten biggest clones take up about 4.6%. No antigen is known for these receptors. The material sequenced was PBMCs, taken from a glioma patient whose treatment included an IDH1 peptide vaccine. All receptors derive from a woman aged 45-65 years with glioma. Both conserved end residues are part of each CDR3. Each record gives: CDR3 protein, V gene, J gene.

CASSIPIQETQYF	TRBV6-1	TRBJ2-5
CASALTDTQYF	TRBV25-1	TRBJ2-3
CASSQDSSNQPQHF	TRBV4-2	TRBJ1-5
CASSGSDDQPQHF	TRBV19	TRBJ1-5
CASRVPRVRTGELFF	TRBV28	TRBJ2-2
CASSHGQGSFTEAFF	TRBV18	TRBJ1-1
CASSFPENTEAFF	TRBV7-8	TRBJ1-1
CASRWFGDGEQFF	TRBV25-1	TRBJ2-1
CASSFAGDSSPLHF	TRBV19	TRBJ1-6
CASSADPNTEAFF	TRBV2	TRBJ1-1
CASSLEGGTNEKLFF	TRBV7-9	TRBJ1-4
CASGEGDLGYEQYF	TRBV19	TRBJ2-7
CSAWGDEQFF	TRBV20-1	TRBJ2-1
CASSLVAAGAYNEQFF	TRBV7-9	TRBJ2-1